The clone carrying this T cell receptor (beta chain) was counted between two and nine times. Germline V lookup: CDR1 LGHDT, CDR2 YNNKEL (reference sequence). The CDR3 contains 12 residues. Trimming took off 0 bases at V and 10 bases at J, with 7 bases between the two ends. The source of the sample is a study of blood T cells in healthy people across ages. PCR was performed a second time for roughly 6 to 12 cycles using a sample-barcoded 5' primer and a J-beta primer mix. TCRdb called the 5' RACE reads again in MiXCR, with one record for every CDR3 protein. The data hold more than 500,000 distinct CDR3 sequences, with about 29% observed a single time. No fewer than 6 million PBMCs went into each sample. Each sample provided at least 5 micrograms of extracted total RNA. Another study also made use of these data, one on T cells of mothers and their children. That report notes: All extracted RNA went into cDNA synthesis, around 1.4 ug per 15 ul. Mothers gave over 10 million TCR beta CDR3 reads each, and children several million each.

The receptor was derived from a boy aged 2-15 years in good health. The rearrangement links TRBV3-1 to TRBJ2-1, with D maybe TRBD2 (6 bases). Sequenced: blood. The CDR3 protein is CASSQDAGEQFF. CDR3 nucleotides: TGTGCCAGCAGCCAAGATGCGGGGGAGCAGTTCTTC.